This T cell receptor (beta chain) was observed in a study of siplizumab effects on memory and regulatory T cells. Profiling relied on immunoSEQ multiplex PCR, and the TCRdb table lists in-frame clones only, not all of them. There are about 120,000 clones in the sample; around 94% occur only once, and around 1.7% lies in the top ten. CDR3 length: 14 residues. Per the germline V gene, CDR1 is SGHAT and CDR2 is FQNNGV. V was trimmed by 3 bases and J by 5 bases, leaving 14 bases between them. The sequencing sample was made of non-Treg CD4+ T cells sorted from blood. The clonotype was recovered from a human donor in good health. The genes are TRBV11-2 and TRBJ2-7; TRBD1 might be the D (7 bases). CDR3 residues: CASSLATGRNEQYF. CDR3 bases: TGTGCCAGCAGCTTGGCGACAGGGAGGAACGAGCAGTACTTC. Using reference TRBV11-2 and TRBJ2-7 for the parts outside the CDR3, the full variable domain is EAGVAQSPRYKIIEKRQSVAFWCNPISGHATLYWYQQILGQGPKLLIQFQNNGVVDDSQLPKDRFSAERLKGVDSTLKIQPAKLEDSAVYLCASSLATGRNEQYFGPGTRLTVT.